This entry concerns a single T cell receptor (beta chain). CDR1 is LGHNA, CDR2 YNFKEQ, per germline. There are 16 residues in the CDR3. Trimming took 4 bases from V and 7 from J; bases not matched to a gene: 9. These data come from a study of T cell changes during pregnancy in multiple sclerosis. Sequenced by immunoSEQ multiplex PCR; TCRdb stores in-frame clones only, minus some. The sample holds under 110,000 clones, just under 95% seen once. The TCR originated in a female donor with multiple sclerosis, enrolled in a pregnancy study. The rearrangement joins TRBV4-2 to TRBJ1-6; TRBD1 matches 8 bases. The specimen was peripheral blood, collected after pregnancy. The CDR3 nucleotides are TGTGCCAGCAGCCGGGGACAGGACCTGCGGAATTCACCCCTCCACTTT. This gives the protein CASSRGQDLRNSPLHF.